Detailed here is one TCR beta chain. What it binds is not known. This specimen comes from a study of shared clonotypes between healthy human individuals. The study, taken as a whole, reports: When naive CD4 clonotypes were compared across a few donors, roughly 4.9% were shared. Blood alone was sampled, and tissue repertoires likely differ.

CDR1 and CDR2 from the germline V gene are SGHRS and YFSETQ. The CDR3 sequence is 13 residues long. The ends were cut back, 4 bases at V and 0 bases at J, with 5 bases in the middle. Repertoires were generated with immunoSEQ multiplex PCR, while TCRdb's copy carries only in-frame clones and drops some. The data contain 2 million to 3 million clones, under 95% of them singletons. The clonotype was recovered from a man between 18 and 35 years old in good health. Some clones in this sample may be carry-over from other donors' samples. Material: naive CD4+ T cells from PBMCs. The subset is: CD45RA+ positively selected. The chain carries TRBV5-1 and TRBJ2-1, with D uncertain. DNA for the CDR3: TGCGCCAGCAGCGGGTCCTCCTACAATGAGCAGTTCTTC. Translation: CASSGSSYNEQFF. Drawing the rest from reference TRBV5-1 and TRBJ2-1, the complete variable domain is KAGVTQTPRYLIKTRGQQVTLSCSPISGHRSVSWYQQTPGQGLQFLFEYFSETQRNKGNFPGRFSGRQFSNSRSEMNVSTLELGDSALYLCASSGSSYNEQFFGPGTRLTVL.